The 32 T cell receptor beta chains given below trace back to one sample, sequenced in a study of tumor-infiltrating lymphocytes in primary liver carcinoma. The source material, roughly 18-30 mg of unsorted bulk tissue, was used to co-extract RNA and DNA. Total RNA amounting to about 520 ng was the source from which TCR beta cDNA was made with a constant-region primer. Sequencing libraries for TCR beta derived from three nested multiplex PCR rounds that used slightly modified ARM-PCR. The study ran its first two PCR rounds for about 11 cycles each, using TRBV1-TRBV30 forward primers and a C-beta reverse primer. TCRdb ran MiXCR on the multiplex PCR reads and lists one entry per CDR3 protein. The data hold approximately 100,000 distinct CDR3 sequences, with more than 65% observed a single time. Material: liver tumor tissue from sampling region 2. Subset in this sample: tumor region T2, inferior pole. These receptors originate from a woman aged 55-69 years with primary liver carcinoma and hepatitis B virus infection.

With regard to this clonotype: The missing conserved phenylalanine or tryptophan at the end of this CDR3 makes a read error likely. This chain connects TRBV28 to TRBJ2-1; D is possibly TRBD1 (5 bases). The CDR3 length is 15 residues. Germline V lookup: CDR1 MDHEN, CDR2 SYDVKM. Trimming left V 7 bases short and J 3 bases short, with 16 bases between. The CDR3 nucleotides are TGTGCCAGCACCGCAGGGATTGAGATCTACAATGAGCAGTTCCTC. Its translation is CASTAGIEIYNEQFL.

This clonotype was observed a few times. One base away lies a much larger clone, so this may be a sequencing read error. No conserved phenylalanine or tryptophan is present at the end of the CDR3, so a read error is the likely explanation. The gene calls are TRBV6-6 and TRBJ2-1; possible D gene TRBD2, 6 bases. Looked up from germline, CDR1 is MNHNY and CDR2 is SVGAGI (reference sequence). The length of the CDR3 is 13 residues. Trimming cost V 5 bases and J 10 bases, with 15 bases left between them. CDR3 sequence reads: CASSKPGGAEQFL. For the CDR3, the DNA is TGTGCCAGCAGTAAACCCGGGGGTGCGGAGCAGTTCCTC.

Turning to this clonotype: This CDR3 is missing its conserved last phenylalanine or tryptophan, likely due to a read error. This rearrangement joins TRBV11-3 to TRBJ2-1; D possibly uses TRBD1 or TRBD2 (5 bases each). Germline V gene lookup returns CDR1 SGHNT and CDR2 YENEEA. CDR3 size: 15 residues. The CDR3 loop reads CPSSLGTTGTLEQFL. The CDR3 DNA follows: TGTCCCAGCAGCTTAGGAACTACCGGGACGCTTGAGCAGTTCCTC.

This clonotype showed up just once. A read error may explain this, as a much larger clone is one base away. The chain carries TRBV6-1 and TRBJ2-7; 11 bases agree with TRBD2. Trimming removed 7 bases from V and 2 bases from J; junction bases left unmatched: 13. This CDR3 comprises 17 residues. Germline CDR1 MNHNS, CDR2 SASEGT. The DNA of the CDR3 is TGTGCCAGCACCTGCCCCCCAGGACTAGCGGGTGCCTACGAGCAGTACTTC. It encodes CASTCPPGLAGAYEQYF.

With respect to this clonotype: Germline is not matched at one junction end, which may reflect a read error. The rearrangement links TRBV29-1 to TRBJ2-5, with 10 bases lining up with TRBD1. Germline V gene data show CDR1 as SQVTM and CDR2 as ANQGSEA. The CDR3 consists of 15 residues. The CDR3 region is CSLEGGTGDQETQHF. CDR3 DNA sequence: TGCAGCTTAGAAGGGGGGACAGGGGACCAAGAGACCCAGCACTTC.

Remarks on this clonotype: Likely a read error: the CDR3 ends without its conserved phenylalanine or tryptophan. Written as DNA, the CDR3 is TGTGCCAGCAGCTTATGGCCACGGGGAGAGACCCAGTACCTC. Translating gives CASSLWPRGETQYL. The genes are TRBV5-6 and TRBJ2-5; D possibly corresponds to TRBD2 (5 bases). V lost 2 bases and J lost 4, with 12 bases in between. Per germline, CDR1 SGHDT and CDR2 YYEEEE. This CDR3 contains 14 residues.

The rearrangement links TRBV6-6 to TRBJ1-4; tentatively, D is TRBD1 (5 bases). Germline CDR1 MNHNY, CDR2 SVGAGI (reference sequence). CDR3 length: 14 residues. V lost 6 bases and J lost 10, with 18 bases in between. DNA for the CDR3: TGTGCCAGCAGCACATTGCGAGGGGTAGGAAAACTGTTTTTT. It is translated as CASSTLRGVGKLFF.

The chain combines TRBV7-9 with TRBJ2-1; 8 nucleotides line up with TRBD2. J was trimmed by 2 bases and V by 0 bases; bases with no gene match: 6. CDR3 length: 17 amino acids. Germline assignment: CDR1 SEHNR and CDR2 FQNEAQ (reference sequence). The CDR3 region has the DNA TGTGCCAGCAGCTTAGCGGCACTAGCGGTACCCTACAATGAGCAGTTCTTC. As protein: CASSLAALAVPYNEQFF.

In its sample, this clonotype was seen a few times. Just one base apart from a much larger clone, this may be a read error. The chain links TRBV12-3 or TRBV12-4 to TRBJ1-2; 7 bases map to TRBD1. This CDR3 spans 13 amino acids. The CDR3 here is CANSLGQRYGYTF. CDR3 in DNA: TGTGCCAACAGTTTGGGACAGCGTTATGGCTACACCTTC.

V is TRBV11-2 and J is TRBJ2-1, with D perhaps matching TRBD1 or TRBD2 (6 bases each). Germline V gene sequence: CDR1 SGHAT, CDR2 FQNNGV. V was pared by 5 bases and J by 7 bases, with 21 bases between. The CDR3 has 16 amino acids. The CDR3 region has the DNA TGTGCCAGCAGCCCCGTTAGGGGGGACCGTGGGAATGAGCAGTTCTTC. The encoded protein is CASSPVRGDRGNEQFF.

This rearrangement joins TRBV6-5 to TRBJ2-7, with no clear D. V shed 9 bases and J shed 0 bases, with 15 bases lying between them. This CDR3 has 14 residues. CDR1 is MNHEY, CDR2 SVGAGI, per germline. In DNA form, the CDR3 reads TGTGCCAGTAGTACCACTCCCAACTCCTACGAGCAGTACTTC. It codes for CASSTTPNSYEQYF.

The rearrangement uses TRBV10-1 and TRBJ2-1; D ambiguous. The CDR3 covers 15 residues. Germline V CDR1 and CDR2: WNHNN, SYGVQD (reference sequence). V dropped 6 bases and J dropped 14 bases, with 26 bases sitting between them. CDR3 DNA sequence: TGCGCCAGCAGAGAAGGCTCCGGCTGGAAAGGGTTGAAGTTCTTC. It yields the protein CASREGSGWKGLKFF.

This chain uses TRBV28 with TRBJ1-1; 7 bases line up with TRBD1. The germline V gene has CDR1 MDHEN and CDR2 SYDVKM. Trimming took 6 bases from V and 1 from J; bases not matched to a gene: 5. CDR3 size: 14 residues. The CDR3: CASSPGGSNTEAFF. The CDR3 DNA reads TGTGCCAGCAGCCCAGGGGGGTCGAACACTGAAGCTTTCTTT.

The chain carries TRBV11-2 and TRBJ2-3; D remains unclear. CDR1 is SGHAT, CDR2 FQNNGV, per germline. This CDR3 has 15 residues. CDR3 sequence reads: CSSRPSAISTDTQYF. CDR3 in DNA: TGTAGCAGCAGGCCCTCTGCGATTAGCACAGATACGCAGTATTTT. Filled out from reference TRBV11-2 and TRBJ2-3, the complete variable domain reads EAGVAQSPRYKIIEKRQSVAFWCNPISGHATLYWYQQILGQGPKLLIQFQNNGVVDDSQLPKDRFSAERLKGVDSTLKIQPAKLEDSAVYLCSSRPSAISTDTQYFGPGTRLTVL.

The V gene is TRBV29-1, the J gene TRBJ1-2, with a possible D match to TRBD1 (5 bases). The CDR3 is 14 residues long. Trimming cost V 6 bases and J 8 bases, with 22 bases left between them. Germline lookup yields CDR1 SQVTM and CDR2 ANQGSEA. DNA of the CDR3: TGCAGCGTCGCCGGGGGGACGGGCACTCGCGGCTACACCTTC. Translating it yields CSVAGGTGTRGYTF.

V gene TRBV7-9 combines with J gene TRBJ1-1; no clear D gene. Germline assignment: CDR1 SEHNR and CDR2 FQNEAQ (reference sequence). This CDR3 is 14 amino acids long. V gave up 6 bases and J gave up 4 bases, with 15 bases separating them. CDR3 bases: TGTGCCAGCAGGTATAGAGTAATGAGCACTGAAGCTTTCTTT. It encodes CASRYRVMSTEAFF. The whole variable domain, remainder taken from reference TRBV7-9 and TRBJ1-1, is DTGVSQNPRHKITKRGQNVTFRCDPISEHNRLYWYRQTLGQGPEFLTYFQNEAQLEKSRLLSDRFSAERPKGSFSTLEIQRTEQGDSAMYLCASRYRVMSTEAFFGQGTRLTVV.

Note on this clonotype: A much larger clone differs from this one at a single base, so this may be a read error. The chain recombines TRBV5-4 with TRBJ1-1; D may be TRBD1 (6 bases). In germline, CDR1 is SGHNT, CDR2 YYREEE (reference sequence). CDR3 length: 14 residues. CDR3 loop: CASCLAEGGTEAFF. The CDR3 DNA sequence: TGTGCCAGCTGCTTGGCCGAAGGGGGGACTGAAGCTTTCTTT.

This clonotype appeared many times. The V and J genes are TRBV7-9 and TRBJ1-3; D ambiguous. Trimming pared 4 bases from V and 0 bases from J, leaving 7 bases between. This CDR3 region has 14 residues. The germline gives CDR1 SEHNR, CDR2 FQNEAQ (reference sequence). CDR3 amino acids: CASSSTLSGNTIYF. For the CDR3, the DNA is TGTGCCAGCAGCTCCACCCTCTCTGGAAACACCATATATTTT.

This clonotype showed up just a few times. The chain joins TRBV20-1 to TRBJ2-1; tentative D call: TRBD1 (5 bases). This CDR3 spans 13 amino acids. CDR1 is DFQATT, CDR2 SNEGSKA, per germline (reference sequence). V was trimmed by 1 base and J by 3 bases, leaving 7 bases between them. The CDR3, as DNA: TGCAGTGCTAGAGGGGGCCGCTACAATGAGCAGTTCTTC. It specifies CSARGGRYNEQFF.

With respect to this clonotype: It may be a read error: a sequence one base away is much more abundant. This chain joins TRBV10-3 and TRBJ2-1; D is unclear. The germline V gene has CDR1 ENHRY and CDR2 SYGVKD. Trimming left V 3 bases short and J 5 bases short, with 5 bases between. The CDR3 extends over 12 amino acids. DNA for the CDR3: TGTGCCATCAGTGACATAAACAATGAGCAGTTCTTC. This codes for CAISDINNEQFF.

This clonotype was picked up many times. The rearrangement joins TRBV7-9 to TRBJ1-1; TRBD1 aligns across 9 bases. Germline values: CDR1 SEHNR, CDR2 FQNEAQ (reference sequence). The V segment lost 4 bases and the J segment 7 bases; nucleotides outside the gene matches: 7. The CDR3 runs 14 residues. The CDR3 DNA follows: TGTGCCAGCAGCTCCACAGGGGGCGAGGGTGAAGCTTTCTTT. Protein sequence: CASSSTGGEGEAFF.

This clonotype was seen ten or more times. The chain has TRBV28 and TRBJ1-1; D might be TRBD1 (6 bases). The CDR3 loop spans 13 amino acids. CDR1 is MDHEN and CDR2 is SYDVKM in the germline V gene. The germline V and J ends were trimmed by 7 bases and 4 bases, with 13 bases remaining between them. The CDR3 region has the DNA TGTGCCAGCAAAGACAGGACTGTCACTGAAGCTTTCTTT. The encoded protein is CASKDRTVTEAFF.

Comment on this clonotype: The conserved phenylalanine or tryptophan normally closing the CDR3 is absent here, so this likely arose from a read error. J is TRBJ1-5 and V is TRBV12-3 or TRBV12-4, with TRBD1 as a possible D gene (5 bases). V lost 3 bases, J lost 4 bases, and 10 bases lay in between. There are 14 residues in the CDR3. DNA for the CDR3: TGTGCCAGCAGTTTCGTGACAGTTAATCAGCCCCAGCATTAT. It is translated as CASSFVTVNQPQHY.

This clonotype appeared a few times. The conserved phenylalanine or tryptophan is not found at the CDR3 terminus, so this likely reflects a read error. The rearrangement links TRBV29-1 to TRBJ2-1, with 8 bases that match TRBD1. Germline values: CDR1 SQVTM, CDR2 ANQGSEA. The CDR3 has 17 amino acids. As DNA, the CDR3 is TGCAGCGCCCCTCGGTTGGAGGGACAGGTTTTCTACCATGAGCAGTTCGTC. It is translated as CSAPRLEGQVFYHEQFV.

A single count supports this clonotype. A junction boundary mismatches the germline segment, possibly from a read error. V and J are TRBV5-1 and TRBJ2-1; D is unresolved. Looked up from germline, CDR1 is SGHRS and CDR2 is YFSETQ. The CDR3 sequence is 15 residues long. DNA of the CDR3: TGCGCCATCAGCATCACTGACATGCCCTACAATGAGCAGTTCTTC. Amino acid sequence: CAISITDMPYNEQFF.

Turning to this clonotype: The germline gene is not matched at one end of the junction; a read error may be the cause. The rearrangement links TRBV4-1 to TRBJ1-2, with a possible D match to TRBD1 (6 bases). Germline CDR1 reads MGHRA; CDR2 reads YSYEKL. This CDR3 is 13 amino acids long. CDR3 sequence reads: CTSSQGIRGGYTF. In nucleotides, the CDR3 is TGCACCAGCAGCCAAGGTATCAGGGGAGGCTACACCTTC.

Remarks on this clonotype: Relative to the germline gene, one junction end is altered; a read error may explain this. The genes are TRBV11-3 and TRBJ1-1, with TRBD1 matching 7 bases. The CDR3 length is 14 residues. Germline-derived CDR1 and CDR2 are SGHNT and YENEEA. This CDR3 reads CAISLGTVNTESFF. The CDR3 DNA reads as TGTGCCATCAGCCTCGGGACAGTGAACACTGAATCTTTCTTT.

Comment on this clonotype: The junction departs from the called germline gene at one end, perhaps through a read error. The chain uses TRBV2 and TRBJ2-7; D gene ambiguous. The CDR3 length is 12 residues. The germline V gene encodes CDR1 SNHLY and CDR2 FYNNEI. CDR3 sequence reads: CATSPLSYEQYF. Here the CDR3 DNA reads TGTGCCACCAGTCCCCTTTCCTACGAGCAGTACTTC.

The table lists this clonotype with many counts. The V and J genes are TRBV6-5 and TRBJ1-1, with D uncertain. CDR3 size: 16 residues. In germline, CDR1 is MNHEY, CDR2 SVGAGI. V lost 4 bases and J lost 0, with 15 bases in between. CDR3 in DNA: TGTGCCAGCAGTTCGGCAGGAACCCTCATGAACACTGAAGCTTTCTTT. Its translation is CASSSAGTLMNTEAFF.

The J gene is TRBJ1-2, the V gene TRBV29-1; TRBD1 agrees at 8 bases. The CDR3 is 14 residues long. Germline V gene sequence: CDR1 SQVTM, CDR2 ANQGSEA. The V and J ends lost 8 bases and 6 bases, in that order; junction bases with no gene match: 14. Here the CDR3 DNA reads TGCAGCATTCCTGACAGGGGCGTCAACCATGGCTACACCTTC. Protein: CSIPDRGVNHGYTF.

Concerning this clonotype itself: A much larger clonotype is one base distant, so this may be a read error. The chain joins TRBV25-1 to TRBJ1-5, with a tentative D call TRBD1 (5 bases). Between the trimmed V and J ends, which lost 4 bases and 7 bases, there was a span of 14 bases. The CDR3 is 14 amino acids. Germline-derived CDR1 and CDR2 are MGHDK and SYGVNS. The CDR3 DNA follows: TGTGCCAGCAGTGGACAGAGCACGTACCAGCCCCAGCATTTT. Translation gives CASSGQSTYQPQHF. The variable domain in full, completed from reference TRBV25-1 and TRBJ1-5, reads EADIYQTPRYLVIGTGKKITLECSQTMGHDKMYWYQQDPGMELHLIHYSYGVNSTEKGDLSSESTVSRIRTEHFPLTLESARPSHTSQYLCASSGQSTYQPQHFGDGTRLSIL.

Note on this clonotype: The junction departs from the called germline gene at one end, perhaps through a read error. The chain couples TRBV29-1 to TRBJ2-2; D might be TRBD2 (6 bases). Germline V gene data show CDR1 as SQVTM and CDR2 as ANQGSEA. The CDR3 sequence is 13 residues long. CDR3 region: CSVEEVKNGEVFF. DNA for the CDR3: TGCAGCGTTGAAGAGGTTAAAAACGGGGAGGTGTTTTTT.